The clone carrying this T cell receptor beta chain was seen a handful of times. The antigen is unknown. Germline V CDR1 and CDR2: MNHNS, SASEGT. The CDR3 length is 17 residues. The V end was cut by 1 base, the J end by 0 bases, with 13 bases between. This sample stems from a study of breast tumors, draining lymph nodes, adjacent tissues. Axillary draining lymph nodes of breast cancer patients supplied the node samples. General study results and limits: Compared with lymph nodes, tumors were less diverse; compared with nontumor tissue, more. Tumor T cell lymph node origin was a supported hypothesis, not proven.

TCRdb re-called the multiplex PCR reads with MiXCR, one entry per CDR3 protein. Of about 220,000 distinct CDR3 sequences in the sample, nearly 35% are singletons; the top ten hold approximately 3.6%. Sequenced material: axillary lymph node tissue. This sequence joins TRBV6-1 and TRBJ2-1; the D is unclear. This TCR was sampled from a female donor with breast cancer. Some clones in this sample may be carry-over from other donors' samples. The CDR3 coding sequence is TGTGCCAGCAGTGAAGTCCTCTCCTCTAGCTCCTACAATGAGCAGTTCTTC. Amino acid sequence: CASSEVLSSSSYNEQFF.